These 11 T cell receptor beta chains came from one sample sequenced in a study of monozygotic twins with inflammatory bowel disease. With the 5' RACE reads reprocessed, TCRdb shows one record per CDR3 protein and no DNA. The data include 330,000 or so distinct CDR3 sequences; the top ten clones carry around 2%. The sample was blood. Every receptor here comes from a human donor with ulcerative colitis or Crohn's disease, or a healthy co-twin of an affected twin (not recorded which).

The chain combines TRBV29-1 with TRBJ2-2. CDR3 size: 14 residues. Germline V CDR1 and CDR2: SQVTM, ANQGSEA. The CDR3 loop is CSVYDKLGTGELFF.

The rearrangement links TRBV10-3 to TRBJ1-2; TCRdb's D call, TRBD1, is unchecked because there is no DNA. The germline gives CDR1 ENHRY, CDR2 SYGVKD. CDR3 length: 12 amino acids. The CDR3 loop is CAITGTGHGYTF.

The chain is built from TRBV20-1 and TRBJ2-3; the TCRdb call, TRBD2, lacks DNA for checking. CDR1 and CDR2 (germline): DFQATT, SNEGSKA (reference sequence). The CDR3 has 13 amino acids. CDR3 residues: CSAGLAGADTQYF.

J is TRBJ2-1 and V is TRBV6-5; TCRdb's assignment of TRBD2 cannot be checked, as there is no DNA. In germline, CDR1 is MNHEY, CDR2 SVGAGI. The CDR3 runs to 17 residues. The CDR3 is CASSYSMTVRSGNEQFF.

The V gene is TRBV12-3 or TRBV12-4, the J gene TRBJ2-7. The CDR3 has 13 residues. This chain's CDR3 is CASSIPPLGEQYF.

The CDR3 here is CATTGTSGALRNEQFF. The chain employs TRBV24-1 and TRBJ2-1; the D call of TRBD2 rests on TCRdb alone, since no DNA is present to check it. CDR3 length: 16 amino acids. The germline CDR1 and CDR2 sequences are KGHDR and SFDVKD.

The genes are TRBV5-1 and TRBJ1-2; TCRdb's assignment of TRBD1 cannot be checked, as there is no DNA. CDR1 and CDR2 (germline): SGHRS, YFSETQ. The CDR3 is made up of 15 amino acids. The CDR3 spells CASRADSEGIYGYTF.

The chain recombines TRBV20-1 with TRBJ2-7; TCRdb names TRBD1, which stays unverified in the absence of DNA. The length of the CDR3 is 12 residues. Per the germline V gene, CDR1 is DFQATT and CDR2 is SNEGSKA (reference sequence). This CDR3 is CSGTGTTYEQYF.

The chain is built from TRBV27 and TRBJ2-7; the TCRdb call, TRBD2, lacks DNA for checking. Germline V lookup: CDR1 MNHEY, CDR2 SMNVEV (reference sequence). The CDR3 covers 11 residues. CDR3 region: CASGFGSEGYF.

This chain links TRBV28 with TRBJ1-6; as DNA is missing, the TRBD1 call by TCRdb cannot be tested. Germline CDR1 is MDHEN and CDR2 is SYDVKM. CDR3 size: 17 residues. The CDR3 spells CASSLSGGPNYNSPLHF.

The J gene is TRBJ2-1, the V gene TRBV5-1. In germline, CDR1 is SGHRS, CDR2 YFSETQ. This CDR3 has 15 residues. The CDR3 is CASSLDRVIKDEQFF.